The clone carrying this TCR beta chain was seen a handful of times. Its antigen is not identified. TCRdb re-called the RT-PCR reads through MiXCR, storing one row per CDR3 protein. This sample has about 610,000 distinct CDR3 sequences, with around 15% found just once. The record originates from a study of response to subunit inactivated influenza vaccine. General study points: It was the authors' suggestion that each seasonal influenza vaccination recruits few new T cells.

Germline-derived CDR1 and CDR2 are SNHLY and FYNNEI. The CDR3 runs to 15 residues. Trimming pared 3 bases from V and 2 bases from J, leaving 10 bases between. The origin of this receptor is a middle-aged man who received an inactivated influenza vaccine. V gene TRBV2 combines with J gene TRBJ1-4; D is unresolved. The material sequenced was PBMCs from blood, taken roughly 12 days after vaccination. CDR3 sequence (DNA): TGTGCCAGCAGTGATTCCCGAGCGACTAATGAAAAACTGTTTTTT. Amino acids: CASSDSRATNEKLFF. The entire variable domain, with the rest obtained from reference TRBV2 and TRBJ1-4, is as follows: EPEVTQTPSHQVTQMGQEVILRCVPISNHLYFYWYRQILGQKVEFLVSFYNNEISEKSEIFDDQFSVERPDGSNFTLKIRSTKLEDSAMYFCASSDSRATNEKLFFGSGTQLSVL.